A selection of T cell receptor beta chains follows, all from one sample in a study of blood T cell repertoires in COVID-19. Method: immunoSEQ multiplex PCR; TCRdb's copy keeps in-frame clones and lacks some. The sample records about 310,000 clones, approximately 89% being singletons. Material for sequencing was PBMCs or T cells enriched from blood (not recorded which). The source of these receptors is a woman in her twenties or thirties who had recovered from COVID-19. Each CDR3 is given with its conserved first and last residue. D genes are given only for firm matches. Size is stated for part of the rows, as once, few or many counts, or as a class when the clone is expanded.

j_gene: TRBJ1-2
abundance: NA
v_gene: TRBV25-1
d_gene: NA
CDR3nt: TGTGCCAGCAGTGAAGGTAGTGTCTATGGCTACACCTTC
CDR3aa: CASSEGSVYGYTF

j_gene: TRBJ1-1
abundance: NA
v_gene: TRBV19
d_gene: NA
CDR3nt: TGTGCCAGTAAACATCCAGGGGTAACTGAAGCTTTCTTT
CDR3aa: CASKHPGVTEAFF

j_gene: TRBJ1-1
abundance: NA
v_gene: TRBV3-1/TRBV3-2
d_gene: NA
CDR3nt: TGTGCCAGCGGGACATCCGAAGCTTTCTTT
CDR3aa: CASGTSEAFF

j_gene: TRBJ2-5
abundance: NA
v_gene: TRBV28
d_gene: NA
CDR3nt: TGTGCCAGCAGGTCCTCCCCAGAGACCCAGTACTTC
CDR3aa: CASRSSPETQYF

j_gene: TRBJ1-5
abundance: few
v_gene: TRBV5-1
d_gene: NA
CDR3nt: TGCGCCAGCAGCTACCAACCGGGGTCCAATCAGCCCCAGCATTTT
CDR3aa: CASSYQPGSNQPQHF

j_gene: TRBJ2-3
abundance: NA
v_gene: TRBV24-1
d_gene: TRBD1
CDR3nt: TGTGCCACCAGTGATGGACAGGGGGCGAGAGATACGCAGTATTTT
CDR3aa: CATSDGQGARDTQYF

j_gene: TRBJ2-7
abundance: NA
v_gene: TRBV28
d_gene: TRBD2
CDR3nt: TGTGCCAGCAGTACACTTACTAGCGTTTTCGAGCAGTACTTC
CDR3aa: CASSTLTSVFEQYF

j_gene: TRBJ1-5
abundance: NA
v_gene: TRBV28
d_gene: NA
CDR3nt: TGTGCCAGCAGTTACAGTTGGCAGCCCAGTAGCAATCAGCCCCAGCATTTT
CDR3aa: CASSYSWQPSSNQPQHF

j_gene: TRBJ2-2
abundance: NA
v_gene: TRBV5-6
d_gene: TRBD2
CDR3nt: TGTGCCAGCAGCTTAATGCTAGCGGGAGTTATAGGCGGGGAGCTGTTTTTT
CDR3aa: CASSLMLAGVIGGELFF

j_gene: TRBJ2-1
abundance: NA
v_gene: TRBV14
d_gene: TRBD2
CDR3nt: TGTGCCAGCAGCGCTCGACCCGGGGGGGAGCAGTTCTTC
CDR3aa: CASSARPGGEQFF

j_gene: TRBJ1-4
abundance: NA
v_gene: TRBV30
d_gene: NA
CDR3nt: TGTGCCTGGAGTGTCGGGGGAGGAGGGGAAAAACTGTTTTTT
CDR3aa: CAWSVGGGGEKLFF

j_gene: TRBJ2-1
abundance: NA
v_gene: TRBV5-1
d_gene: TRBD1
CDR3nt: TGCGCCAGCAGGTGGGGACAGTTCTCCTACAATGAGCAGTTCTTC
CDR3aa: CASRWGQFSYNEQFF

j_gene: TRBJ2-7
abundance: NA
v_gene: TRBV23-1
d_gene: NA
CDR3nt: TGCCCCAGCAGTCCCCAGGGGGGTATTCGGGAAAGCTCCTACGAGCAGTACTTC
CDR3aa: CPSSPQGGIRESSYEQYF

j_gene: TRBJ1-1
abundance: NA
v_gene: TRBV5-4
d_gene: NA
CDR3nt: TGTGCCAGCAGCTTGGTGGAGTCGAACACTGAAGCTTTCTTT
CDR3aa: CASSLVESNTEAFF

j_gene: TRBJ2-7
abundance: NA
v_gene: TRBV11-2
d_gene: NA
CDR3nt: TGTGCCAGCAGCTTAGACAGATTGTACGAGCAGTACTTC
CDR3aa: CASSLDRLYEQYF

j_gene: TRBJ2-1
abundance: NA
v_gene: TRBV20-1
d_gene: NA
CDR3nt: TGCAGTGCTGGGTCCGGGACACAGCAGTTCTTC
CDR3aa: CSAGSGTQQFF

j_gene: TRBJ1-2
abundance: few
v_gene: TRBV27
d_gene: TRBD1
CDR3nt: TGTGCCAGCAGCTCCACCGGGACAGGGATTCGGTGGGAAAACTATGGCTACACCTTC
CDR3aa: CASSSTGTGIRWENYGYTF

j_gene: TRBJ1-6
abundance: NA
v_gene: TRBV4-2
d_gene: TRBD1
CDR3nt: TGTGCCAGCAGCCACCCGGGACAGGGGGCGCGCCATTCACCCCTCCACTTT
CDR3aa: CASSHPGQGARHSPLHF

j_gene: TRBJ2-1
abundance: NA
v_gene: TRBV4-2
d_gene: NA
CDR3nt: TGTGCCAGCAGCCAGCTTAGCCGGAGCTCCTACAATGAGCAGTTCTTC
CDR3aa: CASSQLSRSSYNEQFF

j_gene: TRBJ2-1
abundance: NA
v_gene: TRBV13
d_gene: NA
CDR3nt: TGTGCCAGCAGCTTAACTAGCAATGAGCAGTTCTTC
CDR3aa: CASSLTSNEQFF

j_gene: TRBJ1-3
abundance: NA
v_gene: TRBV4-2
d_gene: NA
CDR3nt: TGTGCCAGCAGCCAAGATTTGCCGAGCTCTGGAAACACCATATATTTT
CDR3aa: CASSQDLPSSGNTIYF

j_gene: TRBJ1-5
abundance: few
v_gene: TRBV19
d_gene: TRBD1
CDR3nt: TGTGCCAGTGGTCGACAGGGGCCACAATCCGGGCAGCCCCAGCATTTT
CDR3aa: CASGRQGPQSGQPQHF

j_gene: TRBJ2-1
abundance: once
v_gene: TRBV6-4
d_gene: TRBD2
CDR3nt: TGTGCCAGCAGTGACTTAGCGGGAGTCACCTACAATGAGCAGTTCTTC
CDR3aa: CASSDLAGVTYNEQFF

j_gene: TRBJ2-7
abundance: once
v_gene: TRBV6-5
d_gene: TRBD1
CDR3nt: TGTGCCAGCAGCGACGGGTCCGCAGGGGGCTACGAGCAGTACTTC
CDR3aa: CASSDGSAGGYEQYF

j_gene: TRBJ2-3
abundance: NA
v_gene: TRBV27
d_gene: TRBD2
CDR3nt: TGTGCCAGCAGTTTCCTAGCGGGAGGGCCTAGTGGGACAGATACGCAGTATTTT
CDR3aa: CASSFLAGGPSGTDTQYF

j_gene: TRBJ1-2
abundance: NA
v_gene: TRBV3-1/TRBV3-2
d_gene: TRBD1
CDR3nt: TGTGCCAGCAGCCAACCAGACAGGGCTCGTTCTAACTATGGCTACACCTTC
CDR3aa: CASSQPDRARSNYGYTF

j_gene: TRBJ1-1
abundance: NA
v_gene: TRBV10-3
d_gene: NA
CDR3nt: TGTGCCATCAGTGATCGAGTTGGGCAGAACACTGAAGCTTTCTTT
CDR3aa: CAISDRVGQNTEAFF

j_gene: TRBJ2-2
abundance: NA
v_gene: TRBV6-5
d_gene: TRBD2
CDR3nt: TGTGCCAGCTCCGAGGCGGGAGGCACCGGGGAGCTGTTTTTT
CDR3aa: CASSEAGGTGELFF

j_gene: TRBJ1-2
abundance: NA
v_gene: TRBV27
d_gene: NA
CDR3nt: TGTGCCAGCAGTTTATCGGCAGGAAGGGGTGGCTACACCTTC
CDR3aa: CASSLSAGRGGYTF

j_gene: TRBJ1-5
abundance: once
v_gene: TRBV27
d_gene: NA
CDR3nt: TGTGCCAGCAGTTCCCGGACAGAAGGTCAGCCCCAGCATTTT
CDR3aa: CASSSRTEGQPQHF

j_gene: TRBJ1-2
abundance: once
v_gene: TRBV9
d_gene: NA
CDR3nt: TGTGCCAGCAGCGTAGCTGACTCGTCCAACTATGGCTACACCTTC
CDR3aa: CASSVADSSNYGYTF

j_gene: TRBJ1-1
abundance: NA
v_gene: TRBV7-9
d_gene: NA
CDR3nt: TGTGCCAGCAGCAACCCTAGCACTGAAGCTTTCTTT
CDR3aa: CASSNPSTEAFF

j_gene: TRBJ2-5
abundance: NA
v_gene: TRBV14
d_gene: TRBD1
CDR3nt: TGTGCCAGCAGCGGAAGGGACAGGGATTTGAGGGTTGGAGAGACCCAGTACTTC
CDR3aa: CASSGRDRDLRVGETQYF

j_gene: TRBJ1-5
abundance: few
v_gene: TRBV21-1
d_gene: NA
CDR3nt: TGTGCCAGCAGTTTAACAGGGGTCAATCAGCCCCAGCATTTT
CDR3aa: CASSLTGVNQPQHF

j_gene: TRBJ1-4
abundance: NA
v_gene: TRBV29-1
d_gene: NA
CDR3nt: TGCAGCGTTGATCTAGGGAGGATGAATGAAAAACTGTTTTTT
CDR3aa: CSVDLGRMNEKLFF

j_gene: TRBJ2-3
abundance: once
v_gene: TRBV14
d_gene: TRBD1
CDR3nt: TGTGCCAGCAGGTCTGGAATAGGGGGCTTGACAGATACGCAGTATTTT
CDR3aa: CASRSGIGGLTDTQYF

j_gene: TRBJ1-3
abundance: NA
v_gene: TRBV9
d_gene: NA
CDR3nt: TGTGCCAGCAGCGTAGGTTTAGTCCCTGGAAACACCATATATTTT
CDR3aa: CASSVGLVPGNTIYF

j_gene: TRBJ2-3
abundance: once
v_gene: TRBV28
d_gene: TRBD2
CDR3nt: TGTGCCAGCAGTACCCCAGGTAGCGGGAGCACAGATACGCAGTATTTT
CDR3aa: CASSTPGSGSTDTQYF

j_gene: TRBJ1-2
abundance: NA
v_gene: TRBV5-5
d_gene: NA
CDR3nt: TGTGCCAGCAGCCTCGTGTCCGGGGGGACCTTC
CDR3aa: CASSLVSGGTF

j_gene: TRBJ2-4
abundance: NA
v_gene: TRBV18
d_gene: NA
CDR3nt: TGTGCCAGCTCACCGGAACCCGGGTTGAAAAACATTCAGTACTTC
CDR3aa: CASSPEPGLKNIQYF

j_gene: TRBJ2-2
abundance: once
v_gene: TRBV24-1
d_gene: NA
CDR3nt: TGTGCCACCAGTGACCTAACAGACACCGGGGAGCTGTTTTTT
CDR3aa: CATSDLTDTGELFF

j_gene: TRBJ1-2
abundance: NA
v_gene: TRBV7-9
d_gene: NA
CDR3nt: TGTGCCAGCAGTTTCGACAGGTTGAATGGCTACACCTTC
CDR3aa: CASSFDRLNGYTF

j_gene: TRBJ2-2
abundance: NA
v_gene: TRBV10-3
d_gene: TRBD2
CDR3nt: TGTGCCATCAAGACTAGCGAAAGGGAGCTGTTTTTT
CDR3aa: CAIKTSERELFF

j_gene: TRBJ1-5
abundance: NA
v_gene: TRBV27
d_gene: NA
CDR3nt: TGTGCCAGCAGTTCTCCGGGAAATCAGCCCCAGCATTTT
CDR3aa: CASSSPGNQPQHF

j_gene: TRBJ2-1
abundance: NA
v_gene: TRBV7-2
d_gene: NA
CDR3nt: TGTGCCAGCAGCTTAGAACGGAGTGGCAATGAGCAGTTCTTC
CDR3aa: CASSLERSGNEQFF

j_gene: TRBJ2-5
abundance: few
v_gene: TRBV7-2
d_gene: TRBD2
CDR3nt: TGTGCCAGCAGCTTAGGAGGGAGCGGGAAAGAGACCCAGTACTTC
CDR3aa: CASSLGGSGKETQYF

j_gene: TRBJ1-1
abundance: NA
v_gene: TRBV6-5
d_gene: NA
CDR3nt: TGTGCCAGCAGTTACTCCCACAGGGCTGAAGCTTTCTTT
CDR3aa: CASSYSHRAEAFF